This TCR beta chain was sequenced in a study of T cells after yellow fever vaccination. Study findings and constraints: Bulk-population clonotypes that are abundant could appear as contaminants in FACS-sorted repertoires. Weaker, the secondary response had a peak occurring faster, on day 5 versus 15. The booster saw the reappearance of most primary-vaccination clones (roughly 95% CD4, 88% CD8).

Germline V gives CDR1 WSHSY, CDR2 SAAADI. With V trimmed by 6 bases and J by 6 bases, 9 bases remained unmatched. There are 15 residues in the CDR3. Comments on this clonotype: Its antigen is currently unknown.

In making TCR cDNA, 5'RACE template switching added a universal primer site and UMIs to it. Via MiXCR, TCRdb re-called the 5' RACE reads, giving one row per CDR3 protein. This sample has roughly 250,000 distinct CDR3 sequences; roughly 13% occur once, and the top ten carry 0.45% to 0.65%. Source: CD4+ T cells sorted from PBMCs, taken 45 days after the yellow fever booster vaccination. The TCR sequence derives from a man in his thirties or forties who received the YFV17D yellow fever vaccine. This chain links TRBV10-2 with TRBJ2-1; TRBD1 aligns across 9 bases. The CDR3 sequence: CASRLPGQGLNEQFF. For the CDR3, the DNA is TGCGCCAGCAGACTACCGGGACAGGGCCTCAATGAGCAGTTCTTC.